The rows below give T cell receptor beta chains drawn from one sample of a study of T cell responses to AZD1222 COVID-19 vaccine. Clones were sequenced by immunoSEQ multiplex PCR, and TCRdb holds only the in-frame ones, with some missing. The table includes around 160,000 clones, almost 90% detected once. The sample here was peripheral blood, taken on day 0 of AZD1222 vaccination. The source is an adult in good health. Both conserved end residues are part of each CDR3. D genes are given only for firm matches. Expanded clones are given a class, and other clones once, few, many or no size at all.

D	V	size	J	CDR3	DNA
NA	TRBV11-2	NA	TRBJ1-5	CASSLDQGQPQHF	TGTGCCAGCAGCTTAGATCAGGGTCAGCCCCAGCATTTT
NA	TRBV28	NA	TRBJ2-7	CASSSPSASRPYEQYF	TGTGCCAGCAGTTCCCCCTCAGCGAGTAGGCCCTACGAGCAGTACTTC
NA	TRBV4-2	NA	TRBJ1-6	CASSPSERNSPLHF	TGTGCCAGCAGTCCAAGTGAAAGGAATTCACCCCTCCACTTT
NA	TRBV19	NA	TRBJ2-1	CASSIVTGNNEQFF	TGTGCCAGTAGTATAGTGACAGGTAACAATGAGCAGTTCTTC
NA	TRBV7-3	NA	TRBJ1-2	CASSLSPLTGNGYTF	TGTGCCAGCAGCTTAAGTCCTTTAACGGGAAATGGCTACACCTTC
NA	TRBV2	NA	TRBJ2-6	CASSGAGAQGANVLTF	TGTGCCAGCAGTGGGGCAGGGGCGCAGGGGGCCAACGTCCTGACTTTC
TRBD2	TRBV5-1	NA	TRBJ2-1	CASSSILAGGPHEQFF	TGCGCCAGCAGCTCAATTCTAGCGGGAGGGCCACATGAGCAGTTCTTC
TRBD2	TRBV7-3	NA	TRBJ2-7	CASSSGLAGVYEQYF	TGTGCCAGCAGCTCCGGACTAGCGGGAGTCTACGAGCAGTACTTC
NA	TRBV27	NA	TRBJ2-7	CASSLIRGSGYEQYF	TGTGCCAGCAGTCTAATCAGGGGCAGCGGCTACGAGCAGTACTTC
NA	TRBV3-1/TRBV3-2	once	TRBJ1-1	CASSQGGLAEAFF	TGTGCCAGCAGCCAAGGGGGGCTCGCTGAAGCTTTCTTT
NA	TRBV29-1	NA	TRBJ1-2	CSVEGGYGYTF	TGCAGCGTTGAGGGAGGGTACGGCTACACCTTC
NA	TRBV4-1	NA	TRBJ1-2	CASSQAGGGTYGYTF	TGCGCCAGCAGCCAAGCGGGGGGCGGAACTTATGGCTACACCTTC
NA	TRBV4-3	NA	TRBJ1-2	CASSQVTGGSGYTF	TGCGCCAGCAGCCAAGTGACGGGAGGGAGTGGCTACACCTTC
TRBD1	TRBV5-1	NA	TRBJ1-4	CASSYRGSRQTNEKLFF	TGCGCCAGCAGTTACAGGGGGAGCCGCCAGACTAATGAAAAACTGTTTTTT
NA	TRBV7-2	NA	TRBJ1-5	CASSLGGSGNQPQHF	TGTGCCAGCAGCTTAGGCGGTAGCGGCAATCAGCCCCAGCATTTT
NA	TRBV28	NA	TRBJ2-7	CASKTGSYEQYF	TGTGCCAGCAAGACAGGTTCCTACGAGCAGTACTTC
TRBD2	TRBV6-4	NA	TRBJ2-3	CASSELAGAVDTQYF	TGTGCCAGCAGTGAACTAGCGGGAGCTGTAGATACGCAGTATTTT
NA	TRBV7-2	NA	TRBJ2-5	CASSSAAGGSETQYF	TGTGCCAGCAGCTCAGCTGCTGGAGGGAGCGAGACCCAGTACTTC
TRBD1	TRBV3-1/TRBV3-2	once	TRBJ1-2	CASSQARGQGNQRGYTF	TGTGCCAGCAGCCAAGCAAGAGGACAGGGAAATCAGCGAGGCTACACCTTC
NA	TRBV3-1/TRBV3-2	NA	TRBJ1-6	CASSPRGNSPLHF	TGTGCCAGCAGCCCTCGGGGGAATTCACCCCTCCACTTT
TRBD2	TRBV18	NA	TRBJ2-7	CASSPSGRSYEQYF	TGTGCCAGCTCACCTAGCGGGAGGAGCTACGAGCAGTATTTC
TRBD2	TRBV9	NA	TRBJ2-1	CASSVGLVYNEQFF	TGTGCCAGCAGCGTCGGACTAGTATACAATGAGCAGTTCTTC
NA	TRBV19	once	TRBJ2-7	CASSRLSTSYEQYF	TGTGCCAGTAGTCGTCTATCGACCTCCTACGAGCAGTACTTC
NA	TRBV28	NA	TRBJ1-2	CASSRSWTAYGYTF	TGTGCCAGCAGCCGGAGCTGGACGGCGTATGGCTACACCTTC
TRBD1	TRBV20-1	NA	TRBJ2-1	CSASQDRGYNEQFF	TGCAGTGCTAGTCAGGACAGGGGCTACAATGAGCAGTTCTTC
NA	TRBV7-2	NA	TRBJ1-1	CASSSRLNTEAFF	TGTGCCAGCAGCTCCCGACTAAACACTGAAGCTTTCTTT
TRBD2	TRBV3-1/TRBV3-2	NA	TRBJ2-7	CASSQEGLAGVSGYEQYF	TGTGCCAGCAGCCAAGAGGGACTAGCGGGAGTCTCGGGCTACGAGCAGTACTTC
NA	TRBV5-1	NA	TRBJ1-1	CASSFSGTANTEAFF	TGCGCCAGCAGCTTCTCCGGGACGGCGAACACTGAAGCTTTCTTT